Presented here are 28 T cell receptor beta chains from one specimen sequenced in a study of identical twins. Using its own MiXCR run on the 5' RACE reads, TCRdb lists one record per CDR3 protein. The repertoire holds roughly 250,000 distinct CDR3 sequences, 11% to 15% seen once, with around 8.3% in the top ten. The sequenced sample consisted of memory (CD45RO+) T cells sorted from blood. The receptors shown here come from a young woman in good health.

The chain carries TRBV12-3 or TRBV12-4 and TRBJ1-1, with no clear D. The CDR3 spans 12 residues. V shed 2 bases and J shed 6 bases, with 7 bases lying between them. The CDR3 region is CASSLSVAEAFF. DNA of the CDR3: TGTGCCAGCAGTTTATCCGTGGCTGAAGCTTTCTTT.

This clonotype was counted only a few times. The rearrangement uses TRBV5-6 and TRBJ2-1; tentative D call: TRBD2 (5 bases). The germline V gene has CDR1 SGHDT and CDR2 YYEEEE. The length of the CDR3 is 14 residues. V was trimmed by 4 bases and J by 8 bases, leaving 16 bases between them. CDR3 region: CASSTGLVCDEQFF. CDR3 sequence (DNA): TGTGCCAGCAGCACCGGACTCGTTTGCGATGAGCAGTTCTTC.

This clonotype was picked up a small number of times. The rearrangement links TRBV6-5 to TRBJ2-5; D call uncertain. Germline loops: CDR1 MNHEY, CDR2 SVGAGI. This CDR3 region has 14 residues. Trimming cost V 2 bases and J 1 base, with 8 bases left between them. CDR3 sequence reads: CASSYGPGQETQYF. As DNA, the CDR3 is TGTGCCAGCAGTTACGGACCAGGCCAAGAGACCCAGTACTTC.

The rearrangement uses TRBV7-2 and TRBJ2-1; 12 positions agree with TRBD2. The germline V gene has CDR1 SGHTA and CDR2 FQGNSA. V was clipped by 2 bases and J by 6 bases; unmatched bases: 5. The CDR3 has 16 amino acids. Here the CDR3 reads CASSLSGLAGRNEQFF. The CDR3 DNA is TGTGCCAGCAGCTTATCTGGACTAGCGGGACGCAATGAGCAGTTCTTC.

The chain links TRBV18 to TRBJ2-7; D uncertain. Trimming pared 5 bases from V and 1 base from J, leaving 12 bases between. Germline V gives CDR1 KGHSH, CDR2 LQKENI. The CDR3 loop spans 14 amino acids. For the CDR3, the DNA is TGTGCCAGCTCAGACTCGAGCGAGTCCTACGAGCAGTACTTC. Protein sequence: CASSDSSESYEQYF.

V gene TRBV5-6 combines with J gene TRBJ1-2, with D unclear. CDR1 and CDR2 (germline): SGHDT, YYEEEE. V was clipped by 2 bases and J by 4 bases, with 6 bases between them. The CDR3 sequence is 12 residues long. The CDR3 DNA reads TGTGCCAGCAGCTTCGGGGTCTATGGCTACACCTTC. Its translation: CASSFGVYGYTF.

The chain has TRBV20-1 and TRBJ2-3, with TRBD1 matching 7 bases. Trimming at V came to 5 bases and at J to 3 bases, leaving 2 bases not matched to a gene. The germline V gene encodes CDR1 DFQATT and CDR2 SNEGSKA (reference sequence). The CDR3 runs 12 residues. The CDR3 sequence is CSARQGTDTQYF. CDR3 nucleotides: TGCAGTGCTCGACAGGGTACAGATACGCAGTATTTT.

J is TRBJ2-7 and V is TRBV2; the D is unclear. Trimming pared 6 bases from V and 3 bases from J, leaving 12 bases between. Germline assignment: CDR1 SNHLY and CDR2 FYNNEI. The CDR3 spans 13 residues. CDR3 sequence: CASSPFEGYEQYF. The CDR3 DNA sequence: TGTGCCAGCAGCCCGTTCGAAGGCTACGAGCAGTACTTC.

This CDR3 is CAISDTGELFF. The CDR3 coding sequence is TGTGCCATCAGTGACACCGGGGAGCTGTTTTTT. The J gene is TRBJ2-2, the V gene TRBV10-3, with D unresolved. The CDR3 is made up of 11 amino acids. Trimming cost V 3 bases and J 4 bases, with 0 bases left between them. Germline V CDR1 and CDR2: ENHRY, SYGVKD.

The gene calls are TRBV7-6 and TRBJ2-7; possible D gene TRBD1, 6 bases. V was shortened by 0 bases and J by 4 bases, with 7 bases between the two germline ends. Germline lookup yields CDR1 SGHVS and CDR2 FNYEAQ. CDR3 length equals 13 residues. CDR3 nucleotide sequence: TGTGCCAGCAGCTTAGCCAGGGGTTACGAGCAGTACTTC. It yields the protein CASSLARGYEQYF.

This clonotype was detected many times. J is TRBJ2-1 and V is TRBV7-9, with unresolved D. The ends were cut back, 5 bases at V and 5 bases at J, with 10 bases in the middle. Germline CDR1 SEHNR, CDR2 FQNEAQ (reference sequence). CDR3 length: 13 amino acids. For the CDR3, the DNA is TGTGCCAGCAGCCCGAGTGTACACAATGAGCAGTTCTTC. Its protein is CASSPSVHNEQFF.

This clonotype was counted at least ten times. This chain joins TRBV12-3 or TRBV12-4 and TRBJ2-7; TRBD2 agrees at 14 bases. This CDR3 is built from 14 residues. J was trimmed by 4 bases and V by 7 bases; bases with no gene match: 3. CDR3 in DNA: TGTGCCAGCAAATGGACTAGCGGGGGGTACGAGCAGTACTTC. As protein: CASKWTSGGYEQYF.

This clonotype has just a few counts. The CDR3 DNA reads as TGTGCCAGCAGTCCCCGACAGGGAAAAAAGTTGGGAGCTTTCTTT. This translates into CASSPRQGKKLGAFF. J is TRBJ1-1 and V is TRBV12-3 or TRBV12-4; 7 bases fit TRBD1. The V and J ends lost 5 bases and 10 bases, in that order; junction bases with no gene match: 16. This CDR3 is 15 amino acids long.

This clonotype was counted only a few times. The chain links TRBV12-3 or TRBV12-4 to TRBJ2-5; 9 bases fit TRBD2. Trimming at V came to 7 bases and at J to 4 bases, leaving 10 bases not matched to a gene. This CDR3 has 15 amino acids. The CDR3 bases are TGTGCCAGCACGACCGGAGCGGGGGGCGGAGAGACCCAGTACTTC. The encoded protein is CASTTGAGGGETQYF.

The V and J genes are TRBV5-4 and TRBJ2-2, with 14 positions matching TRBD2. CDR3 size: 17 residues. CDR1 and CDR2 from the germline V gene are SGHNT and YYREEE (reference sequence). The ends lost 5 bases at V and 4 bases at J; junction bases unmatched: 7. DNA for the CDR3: TGTGCCAGCAGTTTCCCGACTAGCGGGGGGGTCACCGGGGAGCTGTTTTTT. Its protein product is CASSFPTSGGVTGELFF.

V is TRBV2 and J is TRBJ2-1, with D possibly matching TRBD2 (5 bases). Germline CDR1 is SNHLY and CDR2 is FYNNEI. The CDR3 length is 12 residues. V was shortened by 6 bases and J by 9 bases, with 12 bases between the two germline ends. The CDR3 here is CASRASRGEQFF. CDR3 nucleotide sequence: TGTGCCAGCAGGGCTAGTCGGGGTGAGCAGTTCTTC.

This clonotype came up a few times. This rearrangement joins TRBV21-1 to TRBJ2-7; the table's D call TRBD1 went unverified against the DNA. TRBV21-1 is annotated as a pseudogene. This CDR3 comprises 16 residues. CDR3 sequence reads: CASSKGRTGVNYEQYF. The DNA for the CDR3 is TGTGCCAGCAGCAAAGGCAGGACAGGGGTCAACTACGAGCAGTACTTC.

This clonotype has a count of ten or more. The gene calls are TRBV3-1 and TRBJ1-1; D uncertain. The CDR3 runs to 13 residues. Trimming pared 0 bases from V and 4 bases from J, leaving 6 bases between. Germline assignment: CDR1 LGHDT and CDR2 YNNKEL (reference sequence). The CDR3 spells CASSQEGVTEAFF. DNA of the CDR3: TGTGCCAGCAGCCAAGAGGGTGTCACTGAAGCTTTCTTT.

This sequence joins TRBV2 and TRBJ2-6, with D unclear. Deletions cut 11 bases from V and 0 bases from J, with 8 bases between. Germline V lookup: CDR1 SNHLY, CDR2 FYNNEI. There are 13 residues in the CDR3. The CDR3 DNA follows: TGTGCCCGACAAGTCTCTGGGGCCAACGTCCTGACTTTC. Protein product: CARQVSGANVLTF.

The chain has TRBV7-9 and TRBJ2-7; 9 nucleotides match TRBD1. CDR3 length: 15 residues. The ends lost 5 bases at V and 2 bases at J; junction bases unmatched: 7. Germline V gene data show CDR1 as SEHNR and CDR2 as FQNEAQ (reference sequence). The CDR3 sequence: CASSRDRENPYEQYF. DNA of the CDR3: TGTGCCAGCAGCCGGGACAGGGAAAACCCCTACGAGCAGTACTTC.

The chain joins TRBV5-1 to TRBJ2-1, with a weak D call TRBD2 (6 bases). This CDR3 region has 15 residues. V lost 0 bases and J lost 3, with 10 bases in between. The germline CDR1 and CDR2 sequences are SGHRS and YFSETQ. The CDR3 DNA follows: TGCGCCAGCAGCTTGGGATGGGGGGACTACAATGAGCAGTTCTTC. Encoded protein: CASSLGWGDYNEQFF.

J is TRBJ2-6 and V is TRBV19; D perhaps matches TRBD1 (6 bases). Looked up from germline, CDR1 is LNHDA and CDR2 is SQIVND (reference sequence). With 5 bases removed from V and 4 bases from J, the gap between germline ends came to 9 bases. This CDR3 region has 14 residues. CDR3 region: CASSAGVGANVLTF. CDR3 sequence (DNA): TGTGCCAGTAGTGCAGGGGTAGGGGCCAACGTCCTGACTTTC.

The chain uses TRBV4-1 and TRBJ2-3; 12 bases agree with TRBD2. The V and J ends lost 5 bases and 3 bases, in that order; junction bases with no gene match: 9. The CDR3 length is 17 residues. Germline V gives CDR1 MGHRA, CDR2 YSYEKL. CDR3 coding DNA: TGCGCCAGCAGCAAACTAGCGGGGGGCTCGGGGACAGATACGCAGTATTTT. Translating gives CASSKLAGGSGTDTQYF.

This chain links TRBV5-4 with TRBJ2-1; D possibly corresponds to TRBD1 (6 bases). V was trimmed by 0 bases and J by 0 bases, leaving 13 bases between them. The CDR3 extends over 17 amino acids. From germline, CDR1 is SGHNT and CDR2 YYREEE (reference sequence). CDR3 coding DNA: TGTGCCAGCAGCTTGGGGGGGCGTACGAGCTCCTACAATGAGCAGTTCTTC. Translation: CASSLGGRTSSYNEQFF.

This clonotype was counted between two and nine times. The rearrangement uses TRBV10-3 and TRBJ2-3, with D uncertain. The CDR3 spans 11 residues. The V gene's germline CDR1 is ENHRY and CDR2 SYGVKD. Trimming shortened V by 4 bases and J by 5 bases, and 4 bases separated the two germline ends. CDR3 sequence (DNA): TGTGCCATCAGTGGGGGAGATACGCAGTATTTT. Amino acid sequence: CAISGGDTQYF.

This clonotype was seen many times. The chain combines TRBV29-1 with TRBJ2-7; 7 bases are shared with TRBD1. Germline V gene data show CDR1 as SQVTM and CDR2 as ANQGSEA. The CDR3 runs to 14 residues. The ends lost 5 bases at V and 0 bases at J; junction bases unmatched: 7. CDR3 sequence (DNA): TGCAGCGTTTCAGACAGGGTTAGCTCCTACGAGCAGTACTTC. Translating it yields CSVSDRVSSYEQYF.

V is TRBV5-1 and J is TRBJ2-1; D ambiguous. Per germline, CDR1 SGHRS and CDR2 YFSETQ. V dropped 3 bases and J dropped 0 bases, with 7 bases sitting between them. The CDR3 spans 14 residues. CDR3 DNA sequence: TGCGCCAGCAGCTCAATCACCTCCTACAATGAGCAGTTCTTC. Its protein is CASSSITSYNEQFF.

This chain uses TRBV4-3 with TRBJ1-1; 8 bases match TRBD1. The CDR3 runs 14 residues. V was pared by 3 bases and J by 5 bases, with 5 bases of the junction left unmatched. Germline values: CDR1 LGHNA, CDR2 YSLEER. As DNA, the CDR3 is TGCGCCAGCAGCCAGGACAGGGTTCGGACTGAAGCTTTCTTT. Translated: CASSQDRVRTEAFF.